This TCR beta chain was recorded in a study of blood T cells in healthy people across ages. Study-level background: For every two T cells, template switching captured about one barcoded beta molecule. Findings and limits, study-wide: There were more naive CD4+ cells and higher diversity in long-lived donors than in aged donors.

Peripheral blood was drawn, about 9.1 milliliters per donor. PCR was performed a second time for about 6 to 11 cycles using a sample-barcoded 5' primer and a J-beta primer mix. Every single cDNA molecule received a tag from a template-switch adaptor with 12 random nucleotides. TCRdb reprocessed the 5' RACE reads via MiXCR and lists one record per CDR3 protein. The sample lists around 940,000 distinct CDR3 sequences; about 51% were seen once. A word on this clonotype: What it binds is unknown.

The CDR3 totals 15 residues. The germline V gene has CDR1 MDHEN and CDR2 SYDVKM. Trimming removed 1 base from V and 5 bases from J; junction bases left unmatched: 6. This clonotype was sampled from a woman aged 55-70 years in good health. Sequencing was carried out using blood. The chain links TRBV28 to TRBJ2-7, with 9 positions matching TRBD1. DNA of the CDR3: TGTGCCAGCAGTTTATTGCCTCGACAGGGGGACGAGCAGTACTTC. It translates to CASSLLPRQGDEQYF.